This T cell receptor (beta chain) was found in a study of blood T cell repertoires in COVID-19. The trim removed 4 bases at V and 5 bases at J, leaving 2 bases unmatched. This CDR3 is built from 13 residues. CDR1 is SNHLY and CDR2 is FYNNEI in the germline V gene. This table comes from immunoSEQ multiplex PCR, and its TCRdb copy is limited to in-frame clones, with some not included. Of 50,000 to 60,000 clones listed, roughly 90% are singletons. The chain is built from TRBV2 and TRBJ2-5, with 9 bases fitting TRBD1. The specimen was peripheral blood. The TCR originated in a man aged 60-69 years with active COVID-19. The DNA of the CDR3 is TGTGCCAGCAGTGTAGGGACAGGGGAGACCCAGTACTTC. This encodes CASSVGTGETQYF.